The entry that follows covers one TCR beta chain sequence. The antigen is not known. Assembly of TCR beta libraries relied on iRepertoire HTBI primers together with Arm-PCR of CDR3 regions. TCRdb re-derived calls from the multiplex PCR reads in MiXCR, one entry per CDR3 protein. The repertoire holds roughly 530,000 distinct CDR3 sequences, with 15% to 20% as singletons. Time point indicated: newly diagnosed GD, antithyroid drugs for less than 3 months. Preparation of the TCR library used RNA extracted from PBMCs. These data belong to a study of regulatory T cells in long-lasting Graves disease. V gave up 4 bases and J gave up 7 bases; unmatched junction bases: 8. Germline V gives CDR1 SGHAT, CDR2 FQNNGV. The CDR3 length is 16 residues. Study-level points and caveats: The persistent group shared about 2,500 public clonotypes, more than the approximately 1,000 shared by new patients. Gene preferences differed: TRBV28, TRBJ1-2, TRBJ2-5 in persistent cases.

These same records also appear under a second study, on T cells in Graves' hyperthyroidism and ophthalmopathy. As reported in that work: RT-PCR in the first round (using the HTBI primer set) targeted the TCR CDR3.

The specimen was peripheral blood mononuclear cells (PBMCs), collected at new diagnosis, from a patient treated with antithyroid drugs. The chain recombines TRBV11-2 with TRBJ2-3, with 13 bases fitting TRBD2. The TCR comes from a woman aged 35-65 years with Graves disease. Here the CDR3 DNA reads TGTGCCAGCAGCTCTCAAGGACTAGCGGGGGACTATACGCAGTATTTT. Its translation: CASSSQGLAGDYTQYF. Supplemented by reference TRBV11-2 and TRBJ2-3, the full variable domain reads EAGVAQSPRYKIIEKRQSVAFWCNPISGHATLYWYQQILGQGPKLLIQFQNNGVVDDSQLPKDRFSAERLKGVDSTLKIQPAKLEDSAVYLCASSSQGLAGDYTQYFGPGTRLTVL.